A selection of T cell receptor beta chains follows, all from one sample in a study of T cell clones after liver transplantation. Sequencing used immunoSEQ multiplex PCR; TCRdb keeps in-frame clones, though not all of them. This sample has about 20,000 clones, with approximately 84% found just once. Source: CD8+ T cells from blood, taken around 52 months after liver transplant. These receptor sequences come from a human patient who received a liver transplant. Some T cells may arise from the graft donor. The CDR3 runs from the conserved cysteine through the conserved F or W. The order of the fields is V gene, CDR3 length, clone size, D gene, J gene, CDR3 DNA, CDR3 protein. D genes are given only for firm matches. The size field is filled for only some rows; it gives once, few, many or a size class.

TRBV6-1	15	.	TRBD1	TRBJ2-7	TGTGCCAGCAGTGAAGCGGGACAGGTACCCTACGAGCAGTACTTC	CASSEAGQVPYEQYF
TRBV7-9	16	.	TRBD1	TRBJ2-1	TGTGCCAGCAGCCCCGGACAGGGGTCCACCTACAATGAGCAGTTCTTC	CASSPGQGSTYNEQFF
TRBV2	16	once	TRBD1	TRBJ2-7	TGTGCCAGCAGTCCGGACAGGACAGGTCCATCCTACGAGCAGTACTTC	CASSPDRTGPSYEQYF
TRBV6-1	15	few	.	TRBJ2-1	TGTGCCAGCATGCCCGGGAGTCTCCAAGGGGATGAGCAGTTCTTC	CASMPGSLQGDEQFF
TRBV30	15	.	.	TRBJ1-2	TGTGCCTGGAGTGGTGTGGGCATCCCGACGGGTGGCTACACCTTC	CAWSGVGIPTGGYTF
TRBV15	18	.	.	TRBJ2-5	TGTGCCACCAGCACCCACCGAGGGGGTGAGGGCTTGGGTGAGACCCAGTACTTC	CATSTHRGGEGLGETQYF
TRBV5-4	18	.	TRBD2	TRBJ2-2	TGTGCCAGCGGTATTCGGGCTAGCGGGGGGAAGCACACCGGGGAGCTGTTTTTT	CASGIRASGGKHTGELFF
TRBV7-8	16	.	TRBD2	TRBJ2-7	TGTGCCAGCAGCTCCCGACTAGCGGGGGCGGGATACGAGCAGTACTTC	CASSSRLAGAGYEQYF
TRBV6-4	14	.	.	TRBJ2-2	TGTGCCAGCAGTTCGACAGGGAACACCGGGGAGCTGTTTTTT	CASSSTGNTGELFF
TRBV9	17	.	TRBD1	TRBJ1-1	TGTGCCAGCAGCGCCCGGGACAGGGGTTTTATGAACACTGAAGCTTTCTTT	CASSARDRGFMNTEAFF
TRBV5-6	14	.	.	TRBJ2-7	TGTGCCAGCAGCTTAGGGCAGGGGAGGTACGAGCAGTACTTC	CASSLGQGRYEQYF
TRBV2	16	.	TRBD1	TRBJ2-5	TGTGCCACCTACAGGGGGCCCTTATCAAAACAAGAGACCCAGTACTTC	CATYRGPLSKQETQYF
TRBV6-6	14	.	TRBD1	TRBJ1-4	TGTGCCAGCACACCCGGACAGGTGAATGAAAAACTGTTTTTT	CASTPGQVNEKLFF
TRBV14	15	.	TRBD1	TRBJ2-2	TGTGCCAGCAGCCAGTGGACAGGGGACCCCGGGGAGCTGTTTTTT	CASSQWTGDPGELFF
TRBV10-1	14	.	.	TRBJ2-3	TGCGCCAGCAGGGACACCGATCCCACAGATACGCAGTATTTT	CASRDTDPTDTQYF
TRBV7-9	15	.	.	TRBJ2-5	TGTGCCAGCAGCTTAGAAGTCAGACTCCAAGAGACCCAGTACTTC	CASSLEVRLQETQYF
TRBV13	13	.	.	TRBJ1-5	TGTGCCAGCAGCTTAGAGGGGTCACAGCCCCAGCATTTT	CASSLEGSQPQHF
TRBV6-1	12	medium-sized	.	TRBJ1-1	TGTGCCAGCAGTGAGGCTACATATGAAGCTTTCTTT	CASSEATYEAFF
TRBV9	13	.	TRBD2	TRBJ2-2	TGTGCCAGCAGCCCCGGGGGGGCCGGGGAGCTGTTTTTT	CASSPGGAGELFF
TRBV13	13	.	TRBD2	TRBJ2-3	TGTGCCAGCAACCTAGCGGCGGGAGATACGCAGTATTTT	CASNLAAGDTQYF
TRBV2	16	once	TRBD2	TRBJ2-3	TGTGCCAGCAGAGGACTAGCGGGGGGGCCGGTCAATACGCAGTATTTT	CASRGLAGGPVNTQYF
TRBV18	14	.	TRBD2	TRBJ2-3	TGTGCCAGCCTCGGGACTAGCGGTACAGATACGCAGTATTTT	CASLGTSGTDTQYF
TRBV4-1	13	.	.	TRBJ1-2	TGCGCCAGCAGCCAAGACCCGCCCTATGGCTACACCTTC	CASSQDPPYGYTF
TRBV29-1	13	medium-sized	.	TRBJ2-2	TGCAGCGTTGAGGGGCTGAACACCGGGGAGCTGTTTTTT	CSVEGLNTGELFF
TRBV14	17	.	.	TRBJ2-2	TGTGCCAGCAGCCAAGATCGACAGGCGTGGGACACCGGGGAGCTGTTTTTT	CASSQDRQAWDTGELFF
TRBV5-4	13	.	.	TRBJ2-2	TGTGCCAGCAGCTTGTGGGGGGCCGGGGAGCTGTTTTTT	CASSLWGAGELFF
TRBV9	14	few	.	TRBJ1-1	TGTGCCAGCAGCGTATCGGCTGACAACACTGAAGCTTTCTTT	CASSVSADNTEAFF
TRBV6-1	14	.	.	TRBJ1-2	TGTGCCAGCAGTGAAGGGGTGATCGGCTATGGCTACACCTTC	CASSEGVIGYGYTF
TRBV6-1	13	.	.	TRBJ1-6	TGTGCCAGCACAAAGTCCTATAATTCACCCCTCCACTTT	CASTKSYNSPLHF
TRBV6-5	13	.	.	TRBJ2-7	TGTGCCAGCAGTGAAAGGGAACTCTACGAGCAGTACTTC	CASSERELYEQYF
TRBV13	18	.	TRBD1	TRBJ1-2	TGTGCCAGCAGCATGAAGGGGGCCAGCCTTTACTCTAACTATGGCTACACCTTC	CASSMKGASLYSNYGYTF
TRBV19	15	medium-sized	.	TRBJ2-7	TGTGCCAGTAGTACGTGGGACGTCCGACCCTACGAGCAGTACTTC	CASSTWDVRPYEQYF
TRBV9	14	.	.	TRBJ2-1	TGTGCCAGCAGCGTAGATGGGGGTTTGAATGAGCAGTTCTTC	CASSVDGGLNEQFF
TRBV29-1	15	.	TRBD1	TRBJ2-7	TGCAGCGTTGAGTTTGCGGGACAGGGGAGATACGAGCAGTACTTC	CSVEFAGQGRYEQYF
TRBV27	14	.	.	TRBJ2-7	TGTGCCAGCAGTCTTCGGGGGCTGCCCTACGAGCAGTACTTC	CASSLRGLPYEQYF
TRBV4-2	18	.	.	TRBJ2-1	TGTGCCAGCAGCCGAGAACTTGGGGGCTCAAGCTCCTACAATGAGCAGTTCTTC	CASSRELGGSSSYNEQFF
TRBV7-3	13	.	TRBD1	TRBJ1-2	TGTGCCAGCAGCCCGACAGGGCGGGATGGCTACACCTTC	CASSPTGRDGYTF
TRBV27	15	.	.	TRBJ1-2	TGTGCCAGCAGTTTATCAAGGGGGGGGACCTCCGGCTACACCTTC	CASSLSRGGTSGYTF
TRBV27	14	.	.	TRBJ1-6	TGTGCCAGCAGTTTAGGGGGGGCCGGTTCACCCCTCCACTTT	CASSLGGAGSPLHF
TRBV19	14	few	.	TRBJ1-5	TGTGCCAGTAGTAGTGCCGGGGGCAATCAGCCCCAGCATTTT	CASSSAGGNQPQHF
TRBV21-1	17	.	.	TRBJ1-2	TGTGCCAGCAGCAAAGCGCCGAAGGGACCTACTAACTATGGCTACACCTTC	CASSKAPKGPTNYGYTF
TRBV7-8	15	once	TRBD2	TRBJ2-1	TGTGCCAGCAGCCGGGGACTAGCGTTAAGCTCGGAGCAGTTCTTC	CASSRGLALSSEQFF
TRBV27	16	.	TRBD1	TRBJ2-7	TGTGCCAGCAGTTTATCTTCGGGGACAGGGAAATACGAGCAGTACTTC	CASSLSSGTGKYEQYF
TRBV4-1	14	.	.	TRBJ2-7	TGCGCCAGCAGCCAAGACGAGGTTTCCTACGAGCAGTACTTC	CASSQDEVSYEQYF
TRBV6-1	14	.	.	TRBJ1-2	TGTGCCAGCAGTGAATGGCGCGGGCAGAATGGCTACACCTTC	CASSEWRGQNGYTF
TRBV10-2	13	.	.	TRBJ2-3	TGCGCCAGCAGTGAGTCGTCAACAGATACGCAGTATTTT	CASSESSTDTQYF
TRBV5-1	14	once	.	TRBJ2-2	TGCGCCAGCAGCTTCGACAGGAACACCGGGGAGCTGTTTTTT	CASSFDRNTGELFF
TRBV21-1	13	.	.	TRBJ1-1	TGTGCCAGCAGCGTCGGGGCAAACACTGAAGCTTTCTTT	CASSVGANTEAFF
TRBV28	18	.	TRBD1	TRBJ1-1	TGTGCCAGCAGATGGCCGGGACAGGGAGGACCAATGAACACTGAAGCTTTCTTT	CASRWPGQGGPMNTEAFF
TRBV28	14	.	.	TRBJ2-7	TGTGCCAGCAGTACCGTTGATTTGTACAACGAGCAGTACTTC	CASSTVDLYNEQYF